Listed below are T cell receptor beta chains from one sample, sequenced in a study of shared T cell receptors in the human thymus. The method was immunoSEQ multiplex PCR; TCRdb's version includes in-frame clones alone and lacks a portion of them. The sample lists 700,000 or so clones, 80% to 90% occurring once. This same sample was also taken into another study, of human thymus T cells.

Material for sequencing was thymocytes. Receptor source: a girl under three years old with a congenital heart defect. The CDR3 runs from the conserved cysteine through the conserved F or W. The D gene is left open where the match is weak. Not all rows give a size; the values are once, few, many and, for expanded clones, a class.

cdr3_nt cdr3_aa d_call j_call clone_size v_call
TGCGCCAGCAGCCAAGATGACAGTGGATTCTATGGCTACACCTTC CASSQDDSGFYGYTF NA TRBJ1-2 NA TRBV4-3
TGCGCCAGCAGCCAAGATTTCGGTGAACAGGGAACTCAGCCCCAGCATTTT CASSQDFGEQGTQPQHF NA TRBJ1-5 NA TRBV4-1
TGTGCCAGCAGCGTAGAACTAGCGGGTCCAGAGACCCAGTACTTC CASSVELAGPETQYF TRBD2 TRBJ2-5 NA TRBV9
TGTGCCAGCAGTTTCTTTCATAGAGGCCTCTATGGCTACACCTTC CASSFFHRGLYGYTF NA TRBJ1-2 NA TRBV28
TGTGCCAGCTGCCTTCGCCCGACAGGGGAAAATTCACCCCTCCACTTT CASCLRPTGENSPLHF TRBD1 TRBJ1-6 NA TRBV18
TGTGCCAGCAGCGCTCAACGGGACAGGGGGACAGATACGCAGTATTTT CASSAQRDRGTDTQYF TRBD1 TRBJ2-3 NA TRBV9
TGTGCCAGCAGCTTACCACGTGTGTGGCCTGGAAACACCATATATTTT CASSLPRVWPGNTIYF NA TRBJ1-3 NA TRBV7-8
TGTGCCACCAGCAGAGATCGGAGACTCGGCTATGGCTACACCTTC CATSRDRRLGYGYTF NA TRBJ1-2 NA TRBV15
TGTGCCATCACCTTGGGGGGGCCGGGCACTGAAGCTTTCTTT CAITLGGPGTEAFF NA TRBJ1-1 NA TRBV10-3
TGTGCCAGTAGTATTGGGACAGTTGGGAACACCGGGGAGCTGTTTTTT CASSIGTVGNTGELFF TRBD1 TRBJ2-2 NA TRBV19
TGTGCCAGCAGCTTGGCCCGGGGTAACGGGACAGCAGAAGATGGCTACACCTTC CASSLARGNGTAEDGYTF TRBD1 TRBJ1-2 few TRBV5-6
TGTGCCTGGAGCGCAGCACAGGGAGGGAATTCACCCCTCCACTTT CAWSAAQGGNSPLHF NA TRBJ1-6 NA TRBV30
TGTGCCAGCAGCTTGCGCGGTGATACCGGGGGGGGGAGAACCTACAATGAGCAGTTCTTC CASSLRGDTGGGRTYNEQFF TRBD2 TRBJ2-1 once TRBV5-4
TGTGCCAGCAGCGTCATAGCGGGGGGGCACACAGATACGCAGTATTTT CASSVIAGGHTDTQYF TRBD2 TRBJ2-3 NA TRBV9
TGTGCCAGCAGTTTCGCAGGGGAGAATGGCTACACCTTC CASSFAGENGYTF NA TRBJ1-2 NA TRBV6-6
TGTGCCAGCAGCCCCGGAGTGTGGGGCGGCAGTTCAAGCACAGATACGCAGTATTTT CASSPGVWGGSSSTDTQYF NA TRBJ2-3 NA TRBV7-9